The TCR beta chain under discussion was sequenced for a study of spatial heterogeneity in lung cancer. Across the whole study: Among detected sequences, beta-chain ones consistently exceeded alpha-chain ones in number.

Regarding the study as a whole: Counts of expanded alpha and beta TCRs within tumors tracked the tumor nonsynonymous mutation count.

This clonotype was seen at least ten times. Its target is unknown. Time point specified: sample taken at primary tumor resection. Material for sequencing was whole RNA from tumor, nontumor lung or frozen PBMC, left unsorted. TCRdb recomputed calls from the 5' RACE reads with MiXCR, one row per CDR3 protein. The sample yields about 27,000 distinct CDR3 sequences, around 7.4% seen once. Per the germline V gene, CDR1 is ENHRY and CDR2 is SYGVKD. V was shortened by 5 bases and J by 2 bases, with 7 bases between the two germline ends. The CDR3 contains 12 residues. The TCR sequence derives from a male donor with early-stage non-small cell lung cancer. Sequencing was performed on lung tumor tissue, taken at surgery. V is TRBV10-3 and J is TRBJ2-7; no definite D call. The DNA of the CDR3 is TGTGCCATCAGTAGCACAGCCTACGAGCAGTACTTC. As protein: CAISSTAYEQYF.